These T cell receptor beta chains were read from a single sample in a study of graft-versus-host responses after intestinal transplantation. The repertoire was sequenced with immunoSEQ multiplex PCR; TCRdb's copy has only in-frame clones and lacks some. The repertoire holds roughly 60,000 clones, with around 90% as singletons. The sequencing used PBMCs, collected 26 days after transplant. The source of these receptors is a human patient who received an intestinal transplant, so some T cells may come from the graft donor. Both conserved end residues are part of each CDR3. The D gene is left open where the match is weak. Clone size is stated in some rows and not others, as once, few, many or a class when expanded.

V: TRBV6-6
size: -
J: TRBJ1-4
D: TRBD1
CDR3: CASSPPGQGLEKLFF
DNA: TGTGCCAGCAGTCCCCCGGGACAGGGATTAGAAAAACTGTTTTTT

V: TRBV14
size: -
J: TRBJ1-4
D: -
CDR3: CASSPQGSEKLFF
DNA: TGTGCCAGCAGCCCGCAGGGAAGTGAAAAACTGTTTTTT

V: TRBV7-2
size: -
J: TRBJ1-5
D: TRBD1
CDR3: CASSPGQGLNQPQHF
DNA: TGTGCCAGCAGCCCGGGACAGGGCCTTAATCAGCCCCAGCATTTT

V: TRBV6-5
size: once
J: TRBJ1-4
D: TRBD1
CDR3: CASSYDRVGEKLFF
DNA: TGTGCCAGCAGTTACGACAGGGTAGGCGAAAAACTGTTTTTT

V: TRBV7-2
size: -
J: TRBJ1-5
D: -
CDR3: CASSLDGGYSNQPQHF
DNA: TGTGCCAGCAGCTTAGACGGCGGATATAGCAATCAGCCCCAGCATTTT

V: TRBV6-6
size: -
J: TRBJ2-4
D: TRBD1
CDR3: CASRPTGMDIQYF
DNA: TGTGCCAGCAGACCGACAGGGATGGACATTCAGTACTTC

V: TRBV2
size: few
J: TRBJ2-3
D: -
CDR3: CASSPIYTQYF
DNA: TGTGCCAGCAGTCCCATTTATACGCAGTATTTT

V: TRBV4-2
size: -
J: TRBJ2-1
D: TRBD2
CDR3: CASSQENRASGGNEQFF
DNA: TGTGCCAGCAGCCAAGAGAATCGGGCTAGCGGTGGCAATGAGCAGTTCTTC

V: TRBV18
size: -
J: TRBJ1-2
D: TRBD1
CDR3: CASSPPESTGNGYTF
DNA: TGTGCCAGCTCACCTCCCGAGTCGACAGGGAATGGCTACACCTTC

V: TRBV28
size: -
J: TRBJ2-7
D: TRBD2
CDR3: CASSPGGGYEQYF
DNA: TGTGCCAGCAGTCCGGGAGGGGGGTACGAGCAGTACTTC

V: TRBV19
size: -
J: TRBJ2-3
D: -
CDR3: CASSDSCPQYF
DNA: TGTGCCAGTAGTGATAGCTGTCCGCAGTATTTT

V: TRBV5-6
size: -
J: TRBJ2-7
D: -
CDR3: CASSFDSYEQYF
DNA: TGTGCCAGCAGCTTTGACAGCTACGAGCAGTACTTC

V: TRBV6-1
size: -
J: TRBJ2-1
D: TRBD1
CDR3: CASSADRGRNYEQFF
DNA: TGTGCCAGCAGTGCCGACAGGGGGCGCAACTATGAGCAGTTCTTC

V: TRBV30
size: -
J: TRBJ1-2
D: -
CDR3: CAWSRGLGGYTF
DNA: TGTGCCTGGAGTAGGGGTTTGGGTGGCTACACCTTC

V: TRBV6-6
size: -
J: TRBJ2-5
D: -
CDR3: CATLADQETQYF
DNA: TGTGCCACCTTAGCGGATCAAGAGACCCAGTACTTC

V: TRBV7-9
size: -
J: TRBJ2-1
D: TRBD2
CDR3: CASSGIRAGTNNEQFF
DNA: TGTGCCAGCAGCGGTATTCGAGCGGGGACGAACAATGAGCAGTTCTTC

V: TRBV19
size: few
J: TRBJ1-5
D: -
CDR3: CASNDRGSGQPQHF
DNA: TGTGCCAGTAACGACAGAGGTTCTGGTCAGCCCCAGCATTTT

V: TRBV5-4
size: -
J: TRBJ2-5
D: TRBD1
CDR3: CASSFVTGVQETQYF
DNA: TGTGCCAGCAGCTTTGTAACAGGGGTTCAAGAGACCCAGTACTTC

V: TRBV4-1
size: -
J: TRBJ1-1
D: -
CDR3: CASSQGNRDGTEAFF
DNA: TGCGCCAGCAGCCAAGGGAACAGGGACGGCACTGAAGCTTTCTTT

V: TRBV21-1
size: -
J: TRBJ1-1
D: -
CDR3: CASTTRARGAVNTEAFF
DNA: TGTGCCAGCACCACACGAGCCCGGGGGGCGGTGAACACTGAAGCTTTCTTT

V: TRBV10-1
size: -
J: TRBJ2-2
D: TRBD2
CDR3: CASSVAGANTGELFF
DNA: TGCGCCAGCAGTGTAGCGGGAGCGAACACCGGGGAGCTGTTTTTT

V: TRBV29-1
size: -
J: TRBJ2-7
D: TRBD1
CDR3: CSVAPWQGATNYEQYF
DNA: TGCAGCGTTGCCCCGTGGCAGGGGGCGACGAATTACGAGCAGTACTTC

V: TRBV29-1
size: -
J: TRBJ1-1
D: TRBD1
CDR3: CSVVTGIEAFF
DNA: TGCAGCGTCGTGACAGGGATCGAAGCTTTCTTT

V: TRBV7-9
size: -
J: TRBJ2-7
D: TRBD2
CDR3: CASSGTSGALGEQYF
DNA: TGTGCCAGCAGCGGGACTAGCGGGGCTCTAGGGGAGCAGTACTTC

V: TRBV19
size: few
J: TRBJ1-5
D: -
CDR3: CASSIGGNQPQHF
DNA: TGTGCCAGTAGTATAGGAGGGAATCAGCCCCAGCATTTT

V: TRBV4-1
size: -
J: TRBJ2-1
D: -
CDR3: CASSQDPLLANDEQFF
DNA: TGCGCCAGCAGCCAAGACCCTTTACTAGCCAACGATGAGCAGTTCTTC

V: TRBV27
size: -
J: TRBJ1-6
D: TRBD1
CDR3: CASSSGTGRSPLHF
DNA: TGTGCCAGCAGCTCAGGGACAGGGAGATCACCCCTCCACTTT

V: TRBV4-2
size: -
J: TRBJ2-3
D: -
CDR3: CASSQGRSSTDTQYF
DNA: TGTGCCAGCAGCCAAGGGCGGTCTAGCACAGATACGCAGTATTTT

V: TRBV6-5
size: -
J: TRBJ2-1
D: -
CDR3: CASSYSASIANEQFF
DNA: TGTGCCAGCAGTTACTCTGCTTCAATAGCCAATGAGCAGTTCTTC

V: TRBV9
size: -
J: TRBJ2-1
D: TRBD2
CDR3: CASSGGGGTYNEQFF
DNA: TGTGCCAGTAGCGGGGGGGGAGGTACCTACAATGAGCAGTTCTTC

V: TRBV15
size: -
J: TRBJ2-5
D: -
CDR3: CATSSQDPAGARTQYF
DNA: TGTGCCACCAGCAGTCAAGACCCAGCGGGTGCACGGACCCAGTACTTC

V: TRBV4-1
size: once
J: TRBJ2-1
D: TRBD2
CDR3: CASSQKLAGGPYNEQFF
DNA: TGCGCCAGCAGCCAAAAACTAGCGGGAGGGCCGTACAATGAGCAGTTCTTC

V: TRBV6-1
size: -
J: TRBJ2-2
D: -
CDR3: CASSEATGNTGELFF
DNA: TGTGCCAGCAGTGAAGCAACAGGGAACACCGGGGAGCTGTTTTTT

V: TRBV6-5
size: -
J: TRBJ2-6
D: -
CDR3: CASSRDSSGANVLTF
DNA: TGTGCCAGCAGCCGGGACTCCTCTGGGGCCAACGTCCTGACTTTC

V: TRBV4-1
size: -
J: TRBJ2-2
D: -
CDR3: CASSPAADTGELFF
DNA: TGCGCCAGCAGCCCTGCGGCGGACACCGGGGAGCTGTTTTTT

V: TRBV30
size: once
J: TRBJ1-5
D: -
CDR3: CAWSVQGNQPQHF
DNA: TGTGCCTGGAGTGTACAGGGCAATCAGCCCCAGCATTTT

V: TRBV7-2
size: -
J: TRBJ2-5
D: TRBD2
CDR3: CASSPGPSGGYQETQYF
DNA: TGTGCCAGCAGCCCGGGCCCTAGCGGGGGGTACCAAGAGACCCAGTACTTC

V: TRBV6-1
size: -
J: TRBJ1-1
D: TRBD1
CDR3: CASTRTGGIVTEAFF
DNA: TGTGCCAGCACCCGGACAGGGGGCATCGTAACTGAAGCTTTCTTT

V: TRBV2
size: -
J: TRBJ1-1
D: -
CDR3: CASSETENTEAFF
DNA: TGTGCCAGCAGTGAAACAGAGAACACTGAAGCTTTCTTT

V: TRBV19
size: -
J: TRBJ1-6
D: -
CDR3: CASSIGGVDSPLHF
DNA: TGTGCCAGTAGTATCGGGGGAGTAGACTCACCCCTCCACTTT

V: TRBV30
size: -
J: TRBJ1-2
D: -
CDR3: CAWSRPGGGSYGYTF
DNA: TGTGCCTGGAGCCGCCCGGGGGGGGGTTCTTATGGCTACACCTTC

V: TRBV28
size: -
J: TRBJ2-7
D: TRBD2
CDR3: CASSASGILYEQYF
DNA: TGTGCCAGCAGTGCTAGCGGGATACTCTACGAGCAGTACTTC

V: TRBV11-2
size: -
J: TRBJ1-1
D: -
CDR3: CASSAPGGEAFF
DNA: TGTGCCAGCAGCGCGCCGGGGGGCGAAGCTTTCTTT

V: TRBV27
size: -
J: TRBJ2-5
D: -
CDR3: CASSLGGGIETQYF
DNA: TGTGCCAGCAGCCTGGGAGGGGGGATAGAGACCCAGTACTTC

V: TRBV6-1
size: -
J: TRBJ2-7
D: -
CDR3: CASIGTPTYEQYF
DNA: TGTGCCTCCATCGGGACACCGACCTACGAGCAGTACTTC

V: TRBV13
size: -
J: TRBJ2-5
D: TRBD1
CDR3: CASSFQGRGRETQYF
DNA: TGTGCCAGCAGCTTTCAGGGTAGGGGGCGAGAGACCCAGTACTTC

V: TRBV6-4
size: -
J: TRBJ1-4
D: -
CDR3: CASRRTGGPNEKLFF
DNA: TGTGCCAGCAGAAGAACGGGGGGGCCTAATGAAAAACTGTTTTTT

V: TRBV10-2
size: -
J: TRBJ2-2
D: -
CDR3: CASSPPSDGELFF
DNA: TGCGCCAGCAGCCCACCTAGCGACGGGGAGCTGTTTTTT

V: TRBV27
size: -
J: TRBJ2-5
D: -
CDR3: CASSPAWVRETQYF
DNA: TGTGCCAGCAGCCCCGCTTGGGTCAGGGAGACCCAGTACTTC

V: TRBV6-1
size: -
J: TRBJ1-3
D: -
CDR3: CASSGIQGSGNTIYF
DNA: TGTGCCAGCAGTGGAATACAGGGATCTGGGAACACCATATATTTT

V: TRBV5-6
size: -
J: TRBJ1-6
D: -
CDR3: CASSATPSNSPLHF
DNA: TGTGCCAGCAGCGCGACACCATCTAATTCACCCCTCCACTTT

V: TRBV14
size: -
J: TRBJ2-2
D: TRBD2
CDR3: CASSPLRAWGGDTGELFF
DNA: TGTGCCAGCAGCCCCCTCCGAGCGTGGGGGGGTGACACCGGGGAGCTGTTTTTT

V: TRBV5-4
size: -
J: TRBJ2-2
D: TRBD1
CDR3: CASSPGQGKTGELFF
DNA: TGTGCCAGCAGCCCTGGACAGGGAAAGACCGGGGAGCTGTTTTTT

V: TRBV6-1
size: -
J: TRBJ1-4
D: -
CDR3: CATSEGANEKLFF
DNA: TGTGCCACTTCGGAGGGAGCTAATGAAAAACTGTTTTTT

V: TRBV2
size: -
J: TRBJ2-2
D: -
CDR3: CASRPSDRVYTGELFF
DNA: TGTGCCAGCAGGCCTAGCGACAGGGTGTACACCGGGGAGCTGTTTTTT

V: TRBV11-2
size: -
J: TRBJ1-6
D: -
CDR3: CASSLGAGAGSPLHF
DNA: TGTGCCAGCAGCTTAGGGGCAGGGGCAGGTTCACCCCTCCACTTT

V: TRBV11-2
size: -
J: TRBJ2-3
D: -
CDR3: CASSFDYSDTQYF
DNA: TGTGCCAGCAGCTTTGATTATAGTGATACGCAGTATTTT